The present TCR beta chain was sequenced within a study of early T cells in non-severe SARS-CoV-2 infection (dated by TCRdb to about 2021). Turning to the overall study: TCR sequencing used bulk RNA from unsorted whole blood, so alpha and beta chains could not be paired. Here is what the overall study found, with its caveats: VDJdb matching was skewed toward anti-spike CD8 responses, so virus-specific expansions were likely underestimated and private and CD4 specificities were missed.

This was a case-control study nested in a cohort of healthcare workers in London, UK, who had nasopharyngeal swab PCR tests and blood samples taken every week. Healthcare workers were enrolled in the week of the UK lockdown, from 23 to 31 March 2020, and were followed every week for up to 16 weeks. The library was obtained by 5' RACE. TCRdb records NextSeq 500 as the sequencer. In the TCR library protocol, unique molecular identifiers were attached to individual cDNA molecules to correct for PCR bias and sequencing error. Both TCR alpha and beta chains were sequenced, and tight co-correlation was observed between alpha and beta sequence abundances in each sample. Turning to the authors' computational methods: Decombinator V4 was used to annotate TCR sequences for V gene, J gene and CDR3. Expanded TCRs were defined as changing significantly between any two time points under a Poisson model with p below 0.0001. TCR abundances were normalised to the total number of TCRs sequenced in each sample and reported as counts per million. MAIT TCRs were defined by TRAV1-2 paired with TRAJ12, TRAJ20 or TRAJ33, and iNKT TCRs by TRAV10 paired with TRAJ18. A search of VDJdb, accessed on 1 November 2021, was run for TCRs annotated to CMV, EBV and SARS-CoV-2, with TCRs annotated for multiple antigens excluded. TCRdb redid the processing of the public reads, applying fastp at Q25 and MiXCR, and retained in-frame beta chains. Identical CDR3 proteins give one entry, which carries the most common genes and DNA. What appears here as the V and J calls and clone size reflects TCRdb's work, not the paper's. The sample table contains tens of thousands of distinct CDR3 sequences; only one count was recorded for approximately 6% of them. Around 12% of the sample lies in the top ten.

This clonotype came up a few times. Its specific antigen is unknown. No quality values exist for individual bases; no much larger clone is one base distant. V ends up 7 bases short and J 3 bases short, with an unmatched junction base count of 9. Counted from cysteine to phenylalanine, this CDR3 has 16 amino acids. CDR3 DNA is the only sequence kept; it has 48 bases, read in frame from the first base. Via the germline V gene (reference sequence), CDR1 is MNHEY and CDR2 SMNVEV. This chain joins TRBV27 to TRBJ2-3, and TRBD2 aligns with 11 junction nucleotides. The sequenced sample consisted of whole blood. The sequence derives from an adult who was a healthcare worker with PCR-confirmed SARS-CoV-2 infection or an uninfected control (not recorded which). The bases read TGTGCCAGCACACCCTTTAGCGGGGGGGCGACAGATACGCAGTATTTT. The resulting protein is CASTPFSGGATDTQYF.